Presented here are 10 T cell receptor beta chains from one specimen sequenced in a study of spatial heterogeneity in lung cancer. TCRdb redid the calling of the 5' RACE reads with MiXCR, one entry per CDR3 protein. The repertoire holds roughly 39,000 distinct CDR3 sequences, 6.5% to 9% seen once, with 25% to 35% in the top ten. Time point: sample taken at primary tumor resection. Whole RNA, which was extracted from tumor, nontumor lung tissue or frozen PBMC, was sequenced without any cell sorting. This material consisted of PBMCs, taken at surgery. These receptors originate from a male donor with early-stage non-small cell lung cancer.

Many counts were recorded for this clonotype. This sequence joins TRBV6-6 and TRBJ2-1; D not certain. Germline CDR1 and CDR2: MNHNY and SVGAGI (reference sequence). The CDR3 length is 13 residues. V was cut by 6 bases and J by 6 bases, with 12 bases left in between. The DNA of the CDR3 is TGTGCCAGCAGCTCTGTCAGAGGCAATGAGCAGTTCTTC. This translates into CASSSVRGNEQFF.

There are many counts of this clonotype. This chain connects TRBV6-5 to TRBJ2-1; 12 positions agree with TRBD2. Germline V gene lookup returns CDR1 MNHEY and CDR2 SVGAGI. This CDR3 spans 18 amino acids. The J segment lost 2 bases and the V segment lost 4 bases, leaving 9 bases of the junction unmatched. This chain's CDR3 is CASSSTRRLAGAYNEQFF. The CDR3 region has the DNA TGTGCCAGCAGTTCCACTCGACGACTAGCGGGGGCCTACAATGAGCAGTTCTTC.

This clonotype has just a few counts. The chain employs TRBV9 and TRBJ2-5; 10 positions agree with TRBD2. This CDR3 region has 18 residues. CDR1 is SGDLS, CDR2 YYNGEE, per germline. Unmatched junction bases numbered 10, after V lost 0 bases and J lost 2 bases. Here the CDR3 DNA reads TGTGCCAGCAGCGTAGAAGGGAGCGGGGGGGCTCAACAAGAGACCCAGTACTTC. Translated, it gives CASSVEGSGGAQQETQYF.

This clonotype appeared a few times. The chain links TRBV5-8 to TRBJ1-2; no definite D call. There are 15 residues in the CDR3. Trimming pared 0 bases from V and 5 bases from J, leaving 14 bases between. Germline V gene data show CDR1 as SGHTS and CDR2 as YDEGEE. CDR3 sequence: CASSLVSQEQYGYTF. The CDR3 DNA sequence: TGTGCCAGCAGCTTGGTATCGCAGGAACAATATGGCTACACCTTC. The full variable domain, in which reference TRBV5-8 and TRBJ1-2 provide the parts outside the CDR3, is EAGVTQSPTHLIKTRGQQATLRCSPISGHTSVYWYQQALGLGLQFLLWYDEGEERNRGNFPPRFSGRQFPNYSSELNVNALELEDSALYLCASSLVSQEQYGYTFGSGTRLTVV.

The chain employs TRBV14 and TRBJ1-3, with 9 bases lining up with TRBD1. The CDR3 length is 15 residues. The germline V gene encodes CDR1 SGHDN and CDR2 FVKESK. V was clipped by 4 bases and J by 2 bases; unmatched bases: 3. This CDR3 reads CASSRGTGTGNTIYF. CDR3 DNA: TGTGCCAGCAGCCGTGGGACAGGGACTGGAAACACCATATATTTT.

In its sample, this clonotype was seen many times. This CDR3 reads CSARLQGGNEQFF. In DNA form, the CDR3 reads TGCAGTGCTAGGTTACAGGGAGGCAATGAGCAGTTCTTC. The chain is built from TRBV20-1 and TRBJ2-1, with D perhaps TRBD1 or TRBD2 (6 bases each). This CDR3 has 13 amino acids. CDR1 is DFQATT and CDR2 is SNEGSKA in the germline V gene (reference sequence). With 3 bases removed from V and 6 bases from J, the gap between germline ends came to 12 bases.

This clonotype was recorded at least ten times. This chain connects TRBV2 to TRBJ2-7; 7 nucleotides match TRBD2. The CDR3 spans 15 residues. The ends lost 6 bases at V and 1 base at J; junction bases unmatched: 9. CDR1 SNHLY and CDR2 FYNNEI come from the germline V gene. The CDR3 sequence is CASRKSGTNSYEQYV. The CDR3 nucleotides read TGTGCCAGCAGAAAGAGCGGGACCAATTCCTACGAGCAGTACGTC.

This clonotype was found many times. The genes are TRBV6-5 and TRBJ2-1; no clear D. The length of the CDR3 is 13 residues. The V gene lost 0 bases and the J gene lost 3 bases, with 3 bases spanning the gap. Germline V gives CDR1 MNHEY, CDR2 SVGAGI. The CDR3 DNA reads as TGTGCCAGCAGTTACTCGCACTACAATGAGCAGTTCTTC. Protein: CASSYSHYNEQFF.

This clonotype was found a few times. The rearrangement links TRBV23-1 to TRBJ2-7; no clear D gene. TRBV23-1 is flagged as an ORF with uncertain function. The V and J ends lost 0 bases and 3 bases respectively, with 9 bases between them. This CDR3 has 14 residues. The CDR3 is CASSQSLGFYEQYF. CDR3 DNA sequence: TGCGCCAGCAGTCAATCCCTCGGTTTCTACGAGCAGTACTTC.

This clonotype was recorded at least ten times. The V and J genes are TRBV21-1 and TRBJ2-7. TRBV21-1 is flagged as a pseudogene. This CDR3 spans 15 amino acids. The CDR3 region is CASSKDHRTPTEQYF. For the CDR3, the DNA is TGTGCCAGCAGCAAAGATCATCGAACACCCACAGAGCAGTACTTC.